The next 9 T cell receptor beta chains were all read from a single sample in a study of blood T cell repertoires in COVID-19. Method: immunoSEQ multiplex PCR; TCRdb's copy keeps in-frame clones and lacks some. Among about 50,000 clones listed, roughly 88% were seen once. Specimen: peripheral blood. These receptors all come from a human donor in a cohort sampled during active COVID-19. The donor label of this sample is uncertain.

The rearrangement joins TRBV18 to TRBJ1-1; D ambiguous. Deletions cut 2 bases from V and 4 bases from J, with 8 bases between. There are 13 residues in the CDR3. CDR1 and CDR2 from the germline V gene are KGHSH and LQKENI. The CDR3 spells CASSPDVVTEAFF. DNA for the CDR3: TGTGCCAGCTCACCAGATGTAGTCACTGAAGCTTTCTTT.

The chain joins TRBV9 to TRBJ1-5, with 7 positions matching TRBD1. The CDR3 length is 14 residues. V was pared by 3 bases and J by 3 bases, with 3 bases of the junction left unmatched. Germline assignment: CDR1 SGDLS and CDR2 YYNGEE. CDR3 protein: CASSGGTANQPQHF. In DNA form, the CDR3 reads TGTGCCAGCAGCGGAGGGACAGCCAATCAGCCCCAGCATTTT.

The chain joins TRBV7-3 to TRBJ1-2; D might be TRBD1 (6 bases). The CDR3 is 13 residues long. Trimming stripped 3 bases from V and 6 bases from J, with 11 bases between. CDR1 and CDR2 from the germline V gene are SGHTA and FQGTGA. In DNA, the CDR3 is TGTGCCAGCAGCTTCGGCAGGGGAGATGGCTACACCTTC. Encoded protein: CASSFGRGDGYTF.

With respect to this clone: A junction boundary mismatches the germline segment, possibly from a read error. The CDR3 sequence: CASSLGGLAFYDEQFF. The CDR3 DNA sequence: TGTGCCAGCAGCTTAGGAGGACTAGCCTTCTACGATGAGCAGTTCTTC. The gene calls are TRBV7-9 and TRBJ2-1, with 8 bases matching TRBD2. The CDR3 totals 16 residues. Germline assignment: CDR1 SEHNR and CDR2 FQNEAQ (reference sequence).

This clone was counted a few times. This chain uses TRBV19 with TRBJ1-4; the match to TRBD1 covers 7 bases. The germline gives CDR1 LNHDA, CDR2 SQIVND (reference sequence). The CDR3 length is 16 residues. V was clipped by 4 bases and J by 1 base; unmatched bases: 6. The CDR3 nucleotides read TGTGCCAGTAGTACTACAGGGGCGAAAACTAATGAAAAACTGTTTTTT. It specifies CASSTTGAKTNEKLFF.

The count of this clone is one. V is TRBV29-1 and J is TRBJ2-3, with 9 nucleotides matching TRBD1. V lost 5 bases and J lost 5; bases outside the gene matches: 11. CDR3 length: 15 amino acids. Looked up from germline, CDR1 is SQVTM and CDR2 is ANQGSEA. The CDR3 bases are TGCAGCGTTCTTAGAGGGGACAGGGCCATAGATACGCAGTATTTT. It yields the protein CSVLRGDRAIDTQYF.

The chain carries TRBV4-1 and TRBJ2-1; 9 bases map to TRBD1. J gave up 12 bases and V 0 bases, and 9 bases lay outside the gene matches. Germline CDR1 MGHRA, CDR2 YSYEKL. This CDR3 comprises 15 residues. DNA for the CDR3: TGCGCCAGCAGCCAAGATACTGGGACAGGGCTGGGGCAGTTCTTC. Its translation is CASSQDTGTGLGQFF.

The CDR3 nucleotides are TGTGCCAGCAGTTCCTCCGGGACAGGGTATCAGCCCCAGCATTTT. Its protein is CASSSSGTGYQPQHF. The chain couples TRBV28 to TRBJ1-5; TRBD1 matches 9 bases. Trimming at V came to 4 bases and at J to 5 bases, leaving 6 bases not matched to a gene. This CDR3 contains 15 residues. Germline assignment: CDR1 MDHEN and CDR2 SYDVKM.

The V and J genes are TRBV4-2 and TRBJ1-6; D uncertain. Trimming cost V 0 bases and J 7 bases, with 7 bases left between them. Germline V gives CDR1 LGHNA, CDR2 YNFKEQ. The CDR3 runs 14 residues. CDR3 amino acids: CASSQDLPNSPLHF. The CDR3 DNA reads as TGTGCCAGCAGCCAAGATCTCCCCAATTCACCCCTCCACTTT.